The entry that follows covers one T cell receptor beta chain sequence. Its antigen remains unidentified. The data derive from a study of OX40 agonist ivuxolimab in advanced cancers. Study-level background: Patients' therapy was ivuxolimab, an antibody that acts as an agonist of OX40 (CD134).

CDR1 is SGDLS and CDR2 is YYNGEE in the germline V gene. CDR3 length: 18 amino acids. The V segment lost 4 bases and the J segment 4 bases; nucleotides outside the gene matches: 10. Only in-frame clones appear in the TCRdb table, and some are missing; sequencing was by immunoSEQ multiplex PCR. The table lists tens of thousands of clones, approximately 85% of them singletons. Regarding the study as a whole: Patients with a partial response at 0.1-3.0 mg/kg had among the lowest clonal expansion. Dose levels from 0.1 to 3.0 mg/kg saw CD4+ and CD8+ blood T cells expand clonally by week 6.

Source: CD4+ or CD8+ T cells sorted from blood, taken in a trial of the OX40 agonist ivuxolimab. The receptor's source is an adult with an advanced solid tumor such as melanoma, head and neck, liver or kidney cancer. The chain couples TRBV9 to TRBJ2-5; 16 bases map to TRBD2. DNA for the CDR3: TGTGCCAGCAGCCCATACGGGACTAGCGGGGGGGCCGGAGAGACCCAGTACTTC. This sequence encodes CASSPYGTSGGAGETQYF.